This T cell receptor beta chain comes out of a study of T cells after yellow fever vaccination. Germline V lookup: CDR1 LGHNA, CDR2 YSLEER. The CDR3 length is 16 residues. J lost 3 bases, V lost 1 base, and 5 bases had no gene match. TCRdb called the 5' RACE reads again in MiXCR, with one record for every CDR3 protein. The repertoire has 300,000 or so distinct CDR3 sequences, over 10% of them found once; the top ten carry 0.45% to 0.65%. The V gene is TRBV4-3, the J gene TRBJ2-1; 8 bases line up with TRBD1. Sample: CD4+ T cells sorted from PBMCs, taken 45 days after the yellow fever booster vaccination. This receptor was taken from a man aged 25-40 years who received the YFV17D yellow fever vaccine. The CDR3 loop reads CASSQVQGVIYNEQFF. The CDR3 DNA reads as TGCGCCAGCAGCCAAGTACAGGGGGTCATCTACAATGAGCAGTTCTTC.